This record concerns one T cell receptor beta chain sequence. How the authors handled the data: Using reference gene primer amplification, nucleated cell counts were estimated. The protocol was immunoSEQ multiplex PCR, while the TCRdb copy is restricted to in-frame clones and leaves out a portion. V, J and clone size are taken as reported in that table, and D and trimming were inferred from the DNA itself. The table shows 100,000 or so clones, with approximately 90% occurring only once. This record belongs to a study of blood T cell repertoires in COVID-19. On the study more broadly: T cells, B-cell-depleted T cells, or PBMCs supplied cDNA or gDNA.

CDR3 length equals 14 residues. CDR1 LNHDA and CDR2 SQIVND come from the germline V gene (reference sequence). V was cut by 7 bases and J by 7 bases, with 17 bases left in between. This rearrangement joins TRBV19 to TRBJ1-5, with D maybe TRBD1 (6 bases). The sequenced sample was peripheral blood. This TCR was recovered from a man between 45 and 60 years old with acute or convalescent COVID-19. CDR3 region: CASKGGARGQPQHF. CDR3 coding DNA: TGTGCCAGTAAAGGGGGGGCGCGGGGACAGCCCCAGCATTTT.